This T cell receptor beta chain derives from a study of long-term antiretroviral therapy in people with HIV (dated by TCRdb to between 2021 and 2024). Some background on the complete study: The earliest samples were collected approximately a decade before the 2015 WHO recommendation for immediate ART, a period when ART was typically delayed until CD4 counts fell. The cohort contributed over 150 cryopreserved PBMC samples from 30 adults with confirmed HIV infection, collected serially over a mean of around six years (range 1-12). No cross-contamination during QIAcube processing was shown when test extractions of a monoclonal T-cell line were performed alongside about 30 polyclonal samples. Of the roughly 32 participants with HIV, about a dozen were female. Whether ART initiation and durable HIV suppression were associated with changes in peripheral blood TRB repertoire composition and diversity was tested in a retrospective serial study.

Overall study outcomes, separate from this receptor: At every time point, the repertoire was dominated by expanded TRB clones first identified before ART initiation, although this dominance fluctuated and, in many PLHIV, declined after ART. Because cell numbers in pre-ART samples were limited, unsorted PBMC were profiled instead of sorted CD4+ and CD8+ T cells. The samples span the years 2004 to 2017, and the ART regimens used may be less effective than current regimens. Inferences about post-ART repertoire changes are limited because no data were available on ART adherence, viral resistance or therapy changes. CDR3 length ranges in HIV repertoires were narrower than in controls, and network structure suggested an antigen-experienced repertoire with only a slight naive shift after ART. Since PBMC availability was limited, sequencing covered only the TCR beta chain, with no alpha chain pairing. Starting ART was linked to a significant rise in TRB diversity, yet even after long-term ART the diversity remained significantly lower than in transplant donor controls.

According to the germline V gene (reference sequence), CDR1 reads LNHDA and CDR2 reads SQIVND. The CDR3 starts with the cysteine, ends with the phenylalanine, and has 14 residues. Kept here is only the CDR3 DNA, which spans 42 bases and is read in frame from base 1. V has 6 bases trimmed and J has 4 bases trimmed; junction bases matching no gene number 1. Note on this clone: No cognate antigen has been identified for it. Base-call qualities are not available, and no considerably larger clone is one nucleotide away.

Sequencing of the TRB variable region was done with the immunoSEQ hsTCRB v3.0 assay at survey level resolution. TRB sequencing targeted a depth of about 40,000-50,000 T-cell genomes per sample. TRB libraries were pooled and sequenced on an Illumina MiSeq using a v3 150-cycle kit. As for the authors' bioinformatics: Analysis of repertoires was carried out in R inside a reproducible Nextflow workflow spanning QC, data transformation and analysis. LymphoSeq2, an R package for exploring AIRR-Seq data, was used to implement the custom analyses. A few samples that produced fewer than 5000 total TRB sequences were removed, so approximately 190 HIV repertoires were analyzed. Of the 188 retained HIV repertoires, over 55 were collected before and about 130 after ART initiation. Each repertoire was downsampled to 5000 TRB nucleotide sequences, and summary statistics were averaged across 100 downsampling iterations. Only TRB sequences with CDR3 regions of at least seven amino acids were retained for analysis. Two measures captured diversity: a Shannon entropy-derived clonality score and the Gini coefficient. In the repertoire networks, any two of the top 5000 CDR3 amino acid sequences were linked whenever the two sequences differed by an edit distance of one. Antigen specificity groups and MHC restriction were predicted for TRB CDR3 amino acid sequences with GLIPH2. Known CMV, EBV, HIV or tissue antigen associations were flagged by matching CDR3 amino acid sequences against VDJdb and McPAS-TCR. Pre-ART, post-ART and control groups were compared with Wilcoxon signed-rank tests and Holm-Bonferroni correction. What TCRdb holds here is the immuneACCESS table cut down to in-frame rearrangements. Part of the clones is not present; checked against another copy, under half of the missing clones reflect an unresolved V gene, and the others are unexplained. V and J calls plus clone size are reproduced from that table; the DNA served to infer D and trimming. The sample table contains 17,000 or so clones; only one count was recorded for 95% of them. The ten largest clones capture around 1.5% of the sample.

Inclusion was restricted to participants for whom at least one PBMC sample before ART initiation and at least two post-ART samples were available. Every participant with HIV received treatment in the United States of America. Before DNA extraction, cryopreserved samples containing roughly 0.9-10 million PBMC were thawed and washed. At the time of the earliest PBMC sample, participants with HIV were aged between roughly 23 and 60 years. Each participant contributed PBMC samples from 1-4 timepoints before ART initiation and 2-8 timepoints after ART initiation, with a median of 7 samples. For every participant, serial HIV viral load, CD4+ T-cell count, ART history and demographic data were obtained. Genomic DNA was extracted from unsorted PBMC with a Qiagen kit on a QIAcube, processed in batches of 12 samples.

The chain is assembled from TRBV19 and TRBJ2-5, and TRBD2 aligns with 14 junction nucleotides. The TCR sequence derives from a man between 25 and 39 years old with HIV. Sequenced here: unsorted PBMCs, sampled around 10 years after starting antiretroviral therapy. Here is the DNA: TGTGCCAGTAGGGGGACTAGCGGGGGAGAGACCCAGTACTTC. The translation is CASRGTSGGETQYF.